One sample yielded the 4 T cell receptor beta chains listed below, sequenced in a study of cytomegalovirus exposure and HLA in healthy donors. Primers: 60 Vbeta forward and 13 Jbeta reverse. The method was immunoSEQ multiplex PCR; TCRdb's version includes in-frame clones alone and lacks a portion of them. The sample lists 120,000 to 150,000 clones; 70% to 75% were seen once. The sequenced sample was PBMCs. The origin of the receptors is a woman aged 40 to 50 in good health and CMV-seronegative.

The chain links TRBV5-1 to TRBJ1-2; 7 nucleotides match TRBD1. Germline CDR1 SGHRS, CDR2 YFSETQ. The CDR3 has 15 amino acids. V lost 5 bases to trimming and J lost 0 bases; unmatched junction nucleotides: 7. This CDR3 reads CASRRDRETNYGYTF. The DNA of the CDR3 is TGCGCCAGCAGAAGGGACAGAGAGACTAACTATGGCTACACCTTC.

The chain employs TRBV7-2 and TRBJ2-5; 11 positions agree with TRBD2. This CDR3 has 15 residues. J was trimmed by 0 bases and V by 4 bases; bases with no gene match: 1. Germline lookup yields CDR1 SGHTA and CDR2 FQGNSA. This CDR3 reads CASSSLAGDQETQYF. The CDR3 nucleotides read TGTGCCAGCAGCTCACTAGCGGGGGACCAAGAGACCCAGTACTTC.

The chain employs TRBV2 and TRBJ2-3; weak D call: TRBD2 (6 bases). The CDR3 totals 13 residues. V was clipped by 3 bases and J by 4 bases, with 8 bases between them. CDR1 and CDR2 (germline): SNHLY, FYNNEI. CDR3 sequence (DNA): TGTGCCAGCAGTGAGGAGGGGCCAGATACGCAGTATTTT. This codes for CASSEEGPDTQYF.

The chain couples TRBV10-1 to TRBJ1-1; a weak D match, TRBD1 (5 bases). V gave up 5 bases and J gave up 7 bases, with 29 bases separating them. Looked up from germline, CDR1 is WNHNN and CDR2 is SYGVQD (reference sequence). The CDR3 length is 18 residues. As DNA, the CDR3 is TGCGCCAGCAGTTACCCGCCCGGGCCAACGGGGACTCCCGGTGAAGCTTTCTTT. Translation gives CASSYPPGPTGTPGEAFF.